Listed below are T cell receptor beta chains from one sample, sequenced in a study of blood T cell repertoires in COVID-19. The table came from immunoSEQ multiplex PCR; TCRdb's copy has only in-frame clones and leaves some out. Of 180,000 or so clones in the sample, approximately 83% were seen once. Sequencing was carried out using PBMCs or T cells enriched from blood (not recorded which). These receptors all stem from a woman in her fifties or sixties who had recovered from COVID-19. Each CDR3 is given with its conserved first and last residue. The order of the fields is CDR3 DNA, CDR3 protein, J gene, V gene, D gene, clone size. A D gene is named only where the DNA matches it firmly. For some rows the clone size is stated as once, few or many, or as a class when expanded; others skip it.

DNA: TGTGCCAGCATCCTGGACAGGGCCTATGGCTACACCTTC
CDR3: CASILDRAYGYTF
J: TRBJ1-2
V: TRBV6-5
D: TRBD1
size: few

DNA: TGTGCCAGCAGCCGGACAGCGAACACTGAAGCTTTCTTT
CDR3: CASSRTANTEAFF
J: TRBJ1-1
V: TRBV6-5
D: .
size: once

DNA: TGTGCCAGCAGTGACGCCCGAGAGAGCACAGATACGCAGTATTTT
CDR3: CASSDARESTDTQYF
J: TRBJ2-3
V: TRBV25-1
D: .
size: .

DNA: TGTGCCAGCAGCTTGGGGACAGGGGGTCCCTACGAGCAGTACTTC
CDR3: CASSLGTGGPYEQYF
J: TRBJ2-7
V: TRBV7-3
D: TRBD1
size: once

DNA: TGTGCCAGCAGCCAGGGACAGGTCAATTCACCCCTCCACTTT
CDR3: CASSQGQVNSPLHF
J: TRBJ1-6
V: TRBV3-1/TRBV3-2
D: TRBD1
size: .

DNA: TGTGCCAGCAGCCCTGATCTGCGGTCCGTCAATGAGCAGTTCTTC
CDR3: CASSPDLRSVNEQFF
J: TRBJ2-1
V: TRBV9
D: .
size: .

DNA: TGCGCCAGCAGCTCAACTTACTACGAGCAGTACTTC
CDR3: CASSSTYYEQYF
J: TRBJ2-7
V: TRBV5-1
D: .
size: .

DNA: TGTGCCTACCGGGGCCGGGGGGAAGAGGAGACCCAGTACTTC
CDR3: CAYRGRGEEETQYF
J: TRBJ2-5
V: TRBV28
D: TRBD2
size: .

DNA: TGCGCCAGCAGCTCCAACCTCCAGGCCAACACTGAAGCTTTCTTT
CDR3: CASSSNLQANTEAFF
J: TRBJ1-1
V: TRBV5-1
D: .
size: .

DNA: TGTGCCATCAGTGAACTAGCGGGAGCCGATACGCAGTATTTT
CDR3: CAISELAGADTQYF
J: TRBJ2-3
V: TRBV10-3
D: TRBD2
size: once

DNA: TGTGCCTGGGGAGGAACCTCGGGCCGGGACAGGTTTCCAGATACGCAGTATTTT
CDR3: CAWGGTSGRDRFPDTQYF
J: TRBJ2-3
V: TRBV30
D: TRBD1
size: .

DNA: TGTGCCAGCAGCTTCTACGAGTACGAGCAGTACTTC
CDR3: CASSFYEYEQYF
J: TRBJ2-7
V: TRBV5-6
D: .
size: .

DNA: TGTGCCAGCTCGCGGGCAGGGGGCAATCAGCCCCAGCATTTT
CDR3: CASSRAGGNQPQHF
J: TRBJ1-5
V: TRBV6-5
D: .
size: once

DNA: TGTGCCAGCAGCGTAGATCTCGGGCAGGGGGCGCGTGGCTACACCTTC
CDR3: CASSVDLGQGARGYTF
J: TRBJ1-2
V: TRBV9
D: TRBD1
size: .

DNA: TGTGCCAGCAGCTTAGCGACGGGAGATACGCAGTATTTT
CDR3: CASSLATGDTQYF
J: TRBJ2-3
V: TRBV7-9
D: .
size: .

DNA: TGTGCCAGCAGAAGAACAGGGGCGGGCGACGAGCAGTACTTC
CDR3: CASRRTGAGDEQYF
J: TRBJ2-7
V: TRBV6-5
D: TRBD1
size: .

DNA: TGTGCCATCAGTGAGGAAAAAGCTCAGGGGGACAATCAGCCCCAGCATTTT
CDR3: CAISEEKAQGDNQPQHF
J: TRBJ1-5
V: TRBV10-3
D: TRBD1
size: few

DNA: TGTGCCAGTAGTATGGCGGGGGGGTCACCAGATACGCAGTATTTT
CDR3: CASSMAGGSPDTQYF
J: TRBJ2-3
V: TRBV19
D: TRBD2
size: .

DNA: TGCAGTGCTCTCAACTACGTTCAGTTCTTC
CDR3: CSALNYVQFF
J: TRBJ2-1
V: TRBV20-1
D: .
size: .

DNA: TGTGCCAGCAGCCACCCTAGCAACTCCTACGAGCAGTACTTC
CDR3: CASSHPSNSYEQYF
J: TRBJ2-7
V: TRBV4-2
D: .
size: once

DNA: TGTGCCTGGAGGGTACTAGCCTACAATGAGCAGTTCTTC
CDR3: CAWRVLAYNEQFF
J: TRBJ2-1
V: TRBV30
D: .
size: .

DNA: TGTGCCATCAGCACCCCTCAGGGACAGGGGACCTACGAGCAGTACTTC
CDR3: CAISTPQGQGTYEQYF
J: TRBJ2-7
V: TRBV10-3
D: TRBD1
size: .

DNA: TGTGCCAGCGGTGGTGGTAGAGTTAATGAAAAACTGTTTTTT
CDR3: CASGGGRVNEKLFF
J: TRBJ1-4
V: TRBV2
D: .
size: few

DNA: TGTGCCAGCAGCCCCGGGAGCACAGATACGCAGTATTTT
CDR3: CASSPGSTDTQYF
J: TRBJ2-3
V: TRBV4-2
D: .
size: .

DNA: TGCGCCAGCAGCCCCGGGACAGGGGGCATGAGAAGCAATCAGCCCCAGCATTTT
CDR3: CASSPGTGGMRSNQPQHF
J: TRBJ1-5
V: TRBV4-1
D: TRBD1
size: few

DNA: TGTGCCAGTAGACTAAAACCGGGACAGGGAGGAAACACCATATATTTT
CDR3: CASRLKPGQGGNTIYF
J: TRBJ1-3
V: TRBV19
D: TRBD1
size: .

DNA: TGTGCCTGGAGTGTGCGGGGATCCTACAATGAGCAGTTCTTC
CDR3: CAWSVRGSYNEQFF
J: TRBJ2-1
V: TRBV30
D: .
size: .

DNA: TGTGCCAGCTCACAGGGGCTCGGGGAGCTGTTTTTT
CDR3: CASSQGLGELFF
J: TRBJ2-2
V: TRBV2
D: TRBD1
size: .

DNA: TGTGCCTGGAGTACGGCAGGGGGCGCACGGCCACCCCTCCACTTT
CDR3: CAWSTAGGARPPLHF
J: TRBJ1-6
V: TRBV30
D: TRBD1
size: .

DNA: TGCGCCAGCAGGGGCGCGGGGAACACCGGGGAGCTGTTTTTT
CDR3: CASRGAGNTGELFF
J: TRBJ2-2
V: TRBV4-1
D: .
size: .

DNA: TGTGCCAGCAGCCAACTAAGGGGGCGCGGGAACATTCAGTACTTC
CDR3: CASSQLRGRGNIQYF
J: TRBJ2-4
V: TRBV7-2
D: TRBD1
size: .

DNA: TGTGCCAGCAGCTTTTTCGCCGGGACTAGCGGGGGGGCCGGAGAGACCCAGTACTTC
CDR3: CASSFFAGTSGGAGETQYF
J: TRBJ2-5
V: TRBV7-2
D: TRBD2
size: .

DNA: TGTGCCAGCAGTGAGGGCGGGGTGAATGAAAAACTGTTTTTT
CDR3: CASSEGGVNEKLFF
J: TRBJ1-4
V: TRBV6-1
D: .
size: .

DNA: TGTGCCAGCAGTCCCCCTGCGGGCAGGCTCATAAATGAAAAACTGTTTTTT
CDR3: CASSPPAGRLINEKLFF
J: TRBJ1-4
V: TRBV28
D: .
size: .

DNA: TGTGCCAGCAGCGTAGGACCCGGCGCTCAAACAGGGAACACTGAAGCTTTCTTT
CDR3: CASSVGPGAQTGNTEAFF
J: TRBJ1-1
V: TRBV9
D: .
size: .

DNA: TGTGCCTGGGGCACTAGCTTCGAGACCCAGTACTTC
CDR3: CAWGTSFETQYF
J: TRBJ2-5
V: TRBV30
D: .
size: .

DNA: TGTGCCAGCAGCTTACGACAGATGGGCGAGCAGTACTTC
CDR3: CASSLRQMGEQYF
J: TRBJ2-7
V: TRBV7-2
D: .
size: .

DNA: TGCGCCAGCAGCGGCATTTCCTACGAGCAGTACTTC
CDR3: CASSGISYEQYF
J: TRBJ2-7
V: TRBV5-1
D: .
size: .

DNA: TGTGCCAGCAGTTTAGCCGGGACAGGGGGATTAAGGGGCTACACCTTC
CDR3: CASSLAGTGGLRGYTF
J: TRBJ1-2
V: TRBV6-5
D: TRBD1
size: .

DNA: TGTGCCAGCAGTTTTTCGACAGGGGCAAACGAGCAGTACTTC
CDR3: CASSFSTGANEQYF
J: TRBJ2-7
V: TRBV27
D: TRBD1
size: .

DNA: TGTGCCTGGAGTGGCAAGGGGCATCAAGTTGAAAAACTGTTTTTT
CDR3: CAWSGKGHQVEKLFF
J: TRBJ1-4
V: TRBV30
D: .
size: .

DNA: TGCGCCAGCAGAATAGGACAGGGGGAGACCCAGTACTTC
CDR3: CASRIGQGETQYF
J: TRBJ2-5
V: TRBV5-1
D: TRBD1
size: .

DNA: TGTGCCAGCAGCCAAGTCCTCCCTTACTCTGGAAACACCATATATTTT
CDR3: CASSQVLPYSGNTIYF
J: TRBJ1-3
V: TRBV3-1/TRBV3-2
D: .
size: once

DNA: TGTGCCAGCAGCCAAGGTCCTAACACTGAAGCTTTCTTT
CDR3: CASSQGPNTEAFF
J: TRBJ1-1
V: TRBV4-2
D: .
size: .

DNA: TGTGCCACAAAAGCGGGAATGGTGGAGACCCAGTACTTC
CDR3: CATKAGMVETQYF
J: TRBJ2-5
V: TRBV10-3
D: TRBD2
size: .

DNA: TGTGCCAGCAGCTTAATTACTTGGACAGATACGCAGTATTTT
CDR3: CASSLITWTDTQYF
J: TRBJ2-3
V: TRBV11-2
D: .
size: .

DNA: TGTGCCAGCAGCAGGGGACAGATTAATGAAAAACTGTTTTTT
CDR3: CASSRGQINEKLFF
J: TRBJ1-4
V: TRBV5-6
D: TRBD1
size: .

DNA: TGCGCCAGCAGCCAAGACTCGTGGCAGGAGGCTGATCAGCCCCAGCATTTT
CDR3: CASSQDSWQEADQPQHF
J: TRBJ1-5
V: TRBV4-1
D: .
size: .

DNA: TGTGCCAGCACTAGGGGTCGCGGTGAGACCCAGTACTTC
CDR3: CASTRGRGETQYF
J: TRBJ2-5
V: TRBV6-5
D: .
size: once

DNA: TGTGCCAGCAGGGAAACAGGGGTCTTAAATGAAAAACTGTTTTTT
CDR3: CASRETGVLNEKLFF
J: TRBJ1-4
V: TRBV21-1
D: .
size: .

DNA: TGTGCCTGGAATGTCCTCGGACAGAGCGCCGAAGAAGCTTTCTTT
CDR3: CAWNVLGQSAEEAFF
J: TRBJ1-1
V: TRBV30
D: .
size: .

DNA: TGCAGCGTTGGTCTACCGGACAGAACAGGGGAGACTGAAGCTTTCTTT
CDR3: CSVGLPDRTGETEAFF
J: TRBJ1-1
V: TRBV29-1
D: TRBD1
size: .

DNA: TGTGCCACCGTCGGGGTCGGCAATCAGCCCCAGCATTTT
CDR3: CATVGVGNQPQHF
J: TRBJ1-5
V: TRBV6-5
D: .
size: .

DNA: TGTGCCAGCAGCTCCGGGGACAGCTATAATTCACCCCTCCACTTT
CDR3: CASSSGDSYNSPLHF
J: TRBJ1-6
V: TRBV9
D: TRBD1
size: .

DNA: TGTGCCAGCAGACAACGACAGGGGGCCAATTCACCCCTCCACTTT
CDR3: CASRQRQGANSPLHF
J: TRBJ1-6
V: TRBV2
D: TRBD1
size: .